A single sample is the source of the 29 T cell receptor beta chains below, sequenced in a study of OX40 agonist ivuxolimab in advanced cancers. To prepare the library, the immunoSEQ multiplex PCR assay was applied. TCRdb carries this immuneACCESS record with in-frame sequences only. Its versions omit some clonotypes, under half of them owing to an unresolved V gene in the studies checked, with the rest unexplained. The table for this sample lists more than 75,000 clones; about nine tenths of them were counted only once. The top ten clonotypes cover around 0.82% of the sample. The specimen was CD4+ or CD8+ T cells sorted from blood, collected in a trial of the OX40 agonist ivuxolimab. All receptors come from an adult with an advanced solid tumor such as melanoma, head and neck, liver or kidney cancer.

The rearrangement links TRBV18 to TRBJ2-7; possibly TRBD1 for D (5 bases). The CDR3 loop spans 13 amino acids. Trimming shortened V by 3 bases and J by 5 bases, and 11 bases separated the two germline ends. Germline V CDR1 and CDR2: KGHSH, LQKENI. The CDR3 protein is CASSPGRWDEQYF. Written as DNA, the CDR3 is TGTGCCAGCTCACCGGGGCGTTGGGACGAGCAGTACTTC.

This chain uses TRBV5-6 with TRBJ1-4, with TRBD1 matching 7 bases. CDR3 length equals 14 residues. V lost 1 base to trimming and J lost 8 bases; unmatched junction nucleotides: 5. Germline loops: CDR1 SGHDT, CDR2 YYEEEE. The CDR3 DNA is TGTGCCAGCAGCTTGACAGGGGTGAGCGAAAAACTGTTTTTT. It specifies CASSLTGVSEKLFF.

The J gene is TRBJ2-1, the V gene TRBV5-1; TRBD1 is a possible D gene (7 bases). V shed 4 bases and J shed 1 base, with 24 bases lying between them. Germline CDR1 SGHRS, CDR2 YFSETQ. This CDR3 is built from 19 residues. The CDR3 region is CASSLGGSGGIRSYNEQFF. DNA of the CDR3: TGCGCCAGCAGCCTAGGAGGGTCAGGGGGAATAAGGTCCTACAATGAGCAGTTCTTC.

As to this clone: One end of the junction does not line up with germline, which may come from a read error. This chain joins TRBV7-7 and TRBJ1-1, with a tentative D call TRBD1 (6 bases). CDR1 is SSHAT and CDR2 is FNYEAQ in the germline V gene (reference sequence). The CDR3 spans 13 residues. The CDR3, as DNA: TGTGCTAGCAGCTCGAGACAGGACACTGAAGCTTTCTTT. Protein sequence: CASSSRQDTEAFF.

This chain connects TRBV2 to TRBJ1-5; D not resolved. Trimming stripped 5 bases from V and 0 bases from J, with 11 bases between. Germline values: CDR1 SNHLY, CDR2 FYNNEI. This CDR3 has 15 residues. The CDR3 reads CASSRIYSSNQPQHF. The DNA for the CDR3 is TGTGCCAGCAGTAGGATCTATTCTAGCAATCAGCCCCAGCATTTT.

This sequence joins TRBV11-2 and TRBJ2-6; D ambiguous. The germline gives CDR1 SGHAT, CDR2 FQNNGV. Trimming took off 10 bases at V and 0 bases at J, with 16 bases between the two ends. The CDR3 extends over 16 amino acids. In nucleotides, the CDR3 is TGTGCCACCCACCTGGGGAACAACTCTGGGGCCAACGTCCTGACTTTC. As protein: CATHLGNNSGANVLTF.

The rearrangement links TRBV5-1 to TRBJ2-3, with 12 bases that match TRBD2. CDR1 SGHRS and CDR2 YFSETQ come from the germline V gene. Unmatched junction bases numbered 8, after V lost 1 base and J lost 5 bases. There are 17 residues in the CDR3. The CDR3 sequence: CASSLTLAGGSRDTQYF. The DNA of the CDR3 is TGCGCCAGCAGCTTGACACTAGCGGGAGGTTCGAGAGATACGCAGTATTTT.

This sequence joins TRBV11-3 and TRBJ1-3; D perhaps matches TRBD1 (5 bases). The ends were cut back, 5 bases at V and 4 bases at J, with 12 bases in the middle. Germline V gene lookup returns CDR1 SGHNT and CDR2 YENEEA. This CDR3 has 14 residues. CDR3 sequence reads: CASSPTGAGNTIYF. CDR3 in DNA: TGTGCCAGCAGCCCCACCGGGGCCGGAAACACCATATATTTT.

This chain joins TRBV5-1 and TRBJ1-2, with D maybe TRBD1 (6 bases). Trimming pared 4 bases from V and 3 bases from J, leaving 19 bases between. Germline V gene sequence: CDR1 SGHRS, CDR2 YFSETQ. This CDR3 region has 16 residues. CDR3 nucleotide sequence: TGCGCCAGCAGCCTCGATGGAGTGGGGGCGCACTATGGCTACACCTTC. This codes for CASSLDGVGAHYGYTF.

The chain joins TRBV4-3 to TRBJ1-2; TRBD1 might be the D (6 bases). The CDR3 is 15 residues long. Germline values: CDR1 LGHNA, CDR2 YSLEER. Trimming shortened V by 4 bases and J by 7 bases, and 19 bases separated the two germline ends. The CDR3 protein is CASSPQYPLGGGYTF. CDR3 sequence (DNA): TGCGCCAGCAGCCCACAATATCCGCTAGGGGGTGGCTACACCTTC.

This clone was found once. CDR3 DNA sequence: TGTGCCAGTAGCCCTCGCGGAGTAACGGGACTAAGTACCTACGAGCAGTACTTC. As protein: CASSPRGVTGLSTYEQYF. The chain recombines TRBV19 with TRBJ2-5; 7 bases align to TRBD2. The DNA end is a closer match to TRBJ2-7, so the J assignment may be wrong. CDR1 LNHDA and CDR2 SQIVND come from the germline V gene (reference sequence). The CDR3 is made up of 18 amino acids.

The chain uses TRBV28 and TRBJ2-5; a possible D gene is TRBD2 (5 bases). V lost 5 bases and J lost 5, with 12 bases in between. The CDR3 is made up of 13 amino acids. Germline-derived CDR1 and CDR2 are MDHEN and SYDVKM. The CDR3 loop is CASSGGGPETQYF. The CDR3 DNA follows: TGTGCCAGCAGTGGAGGTGGTCCGGAGACCCAGTACTTC. Full variable domain (missing parts from reference TRBV28 and TRBJ2-5): DVKVTQSSRYLVKRTGEKVFLECVQDMDHENMFWYRQDPGLGLRLIYFSYDVKMKEKGDIPEGYSVSREKKERFSLILESASTNQTSMYLCASSGGGPETQYFGPGTRLLVL.

This clone was detected only once. The chain links TRBV28 to TRBJ2-1, with 11 bases lining up with TRBD2. J was trimmed by 0 bases and V by 7 bases; bases with no gene match: 5. The CDR3 spans 16 residues. Germline V gene sequence: CDR1 MDHEN, CDR2 SYDVKM. CDR3 in DNA: TGTGCCAGCACCAGACTAGCGGGAAGCTCCTACAATGAGCAGTTCTTC. Translated, it gives CASTRLAGSSYNEQFF.

V gene TRBV2 combines with J gene TRBJ2-6, with TRBD1 matching 7 bases. The CDR3 sequence is 15 residues long. The V and J ends lost 5 bases and 2 bases, in that order; junction bases with no gene match: 3. Germline CDR1 and CDR2: SNHLY and FYNNEI. CDR3 sequence (DNA): TGTGCCAGCAGTTCAGACAGGGCTGGGGCCAACGTCCTGACTTTC. This translates into CASSSDRAGANVLTF.

This sequence joins TRBV29-1 and TRBJ2-1; 9 bases are a match to TRBD1. The CDR3 spans 11 residues. V shed 4 bases and J 14 bases; nucleotides not matched to a gene: 6. Germline lookup yields CDR1 SQVTM and CDR2 ANQGSEA. The CDR3 sequence: CSVGGTGMKFF. CDR3 coding DNA: TGCAGCGTTGGGGGGACAGGGATGAAGTTCTTC.

The V gene is TRBV18, the J gene TRBJ2-5; D is undetermined. The germline gives CDR1 KGHSH, CDR2 LQKENI. CDR3 length: 14 residues. V dropped 0 bases and J dropped 0 bases, with 5 bases sitting between them. The CDR3 DNA sequence: TGTGCCAGCTCACCACCAGGTAACCAAGAGACCCAGTACTTC. Encoded protein: CASSPPGNQETQYF.

The gene calls are TRBV19 and TRBJ2-5, with TRBD2 identical over 12 bases. This CDR3 spans 15 amino acids. Trimming removed 6 bases from V and 5 bases from J; junction bases left unmatched: 7. CDR1 is LNHDA, CDR2 SQIVND, per germline (reference sequence). The CDR3 loop reads CASRRLAGVGETQYF. CDR3 sequence (DNA): TGTGCCAGTAGGAGACTAGCGGGAGTAGGGGAGACCCAGTACTTC.

V and J are TRBV6-1 and TRBJ1-5, with D hard to call. Trimming took off 3 bases at V and 2 bases at J, with 8 bases between the two ends. Germline CDR1 reads MNHNS; CDR2 reads SASEGT. There are 14 residues in the CDR3. The CDR3: CASSERDGNQPQHF. The CDR3 DNA reads as TGTGCCAGCAGTGAGAGGGATGGCAATCAGCCCCAGCATTTT.

The chain employs TRBV5-4 and TRBJ2-1; 12 bases match TRBD2. Losses at the gene ends were 4 bases for V and 4 bases for J; bases not matched to a gene: 6. The CDR3 sequence is 16 residues long. Germline V gives CDR1 SGHNT, CDR2 YYREEE (reference sequence). CDR3 in DNA: TGTGCCAGCAGCCTGGGTGGGACTAGCGGGTACAATGAGCAGTTCTTC. This translates into CASSLGGTSGYNEQFF.

This clone was found once. The gene calls are TRBV7-3 and TRBJ1-1, with D possibly matching TRBD1 (6 bases). The ends were cut back, 1 base at V and 4 bases at J, with 13 bases in the middle. This CDR3 region has 15 residues. Germline loops: CDR1 SGHTA, CDR2 FQGTGA. CDR3 DNA sequence: TGTGCCAGCAGCTTAAGGGGGCAGGGGACCACTGAAGCTTTCTTT. Protein sequence: CASSLRGQGTTEAFF.

J is TRBJ1-2 and V is TRBV28, with D hard to call. This CDR3 has 16 amino acids. V lost 6 bases and J lost 0, with 17 bases in between. Per germline, CDR1 MDHEN and CDR2 SYDVKM. The DNA for the CDR3 is TGTGCCAGCAGCCCCGCGTACATCGTGGCTAACTATGGCTACACCTTC. This gives the protein CASSPAYIVANYGYTF.

The V call is TRBV7-9, the J call TRBJ1-2, with D tentatively TRBD1 (6 bases). Germline V gene lookup returns CDR1 SEHNR and CDR2 FQNEAQ (reference sequence). CDR3 length: 16 amino acids. V lost 1 base to trimming and J lost 6 bases, with 18 bases between them. CDR3 sequence: CASSLGDVDRGDGYTF. CDR3 nucleotides: TGTGCCAGCAGCTTAGGGGACGTGGACAGAGGGGATGGCTACACCTTC.

The CDR3 spells CASRPAGRNQPQHF. The DNA of the CDR3 is TGTGCCAGCAGGCCGGCAGGGCGAAATCAGCCCCAGCATTTT. The chain couples TRBV6-5 to TRBJ1-5; TRBD1 might be the D (5 bases). The V end was cut by 6 bases, the J end by 4 bases, with 13 bases between. The CDR3 has 14 residues. In germline, CDR1 is MNHEY, CDR2 SVGAGI.

This chain connects TRBV2 to TRBJ2-1; 7 positions agree with TRBD2. This CDR3 contains 15 residues. Looked up from germline, CDR1 is SNHLY and CDR2 is FYNNEI. V was clipped by 5 bases and J by 8 bases; unmatched bases: 12. This chain's CDR3 is CASSLRLAVQDEQFF. Here the CDR3 DNA reads TGTGCCAGCAGTCTCCGGCTAGCGGTACAAGATGAGCAGTTCTTC.

The count of this clone is one. The chain has TRBV21-1 and TRBJ1-5. TRBV21-1 is designated a pseudogene. The CDR3 has 11 residues. The CDR3 here is CASSEMWPQHF. CDR3 DNA sequence: TGTGCCAGCAGCGAAATGTGGCCCCAGCATTTT.

The CDR3 is CASGSKGAASYEQYF. The CDR3 DNA is TGTGCCAGCGGCTCCAAAGGAGCGGCCTCCTACGAGCAGTACTTC. V is TRBV27 and J is TRBJ2-7; possibly TRBD2 for D (5 bases). This CDR3 has 15 residues. Trimming pared 8 bases from V and 0 bases from J, leaving 17 bases between. Germline V gives CDR1 MNHEY, CDR2 SMNVEV (reference sequence).

V is TRBV7-8 and J is TRBJ2-1, with 9 bases matching TRBD2. Germline CDR1 is SGHVS and CDR2 is FQNEAQ. V gave up 0 bases and J gave up 6 bases; unmatched junction bases: 3. The CDR3 has 15 amino acids. DNA of the CDR3: TGTGCCAGCAGCTTAGCGGCTAGCGGGACCAATGAGCAGTTCTTC. This gives the protein CASSLAASGTNEQFF.

The chain carries TRBV5-1 and TRBJ2-5; TRBD1 is a possible D gene (5 bases). In germline, CDR1 is SGHRS, CDR2 YFSETQ. CDR3 length: 15 amino acids. The V end was cut by 0 bases, the J end by 1 base, with 10 bases between. This CDR3 reads CASSLDSGPQETQYF. The CDR3 bases are TGCGCCAGCAGCTTGGATTCAGGGCCCCAAGAGACCCAGTACTTC.

The CDR3 DNA reads TGTGCCAGCTCACGGGACAGGGAGTATGGCTACACCTTC. Residues: CASSRDREYGYTF. The chain links TRBV18 to TRBJ1-2; 9 bases fit TRBD1. V shed 4 bases and J 5 bases; nucleotides not matched to a gene: 2. Looked up from germline, CDR1 is KGHSH and CDR2 is LQKENI. The CDR3 extends over 13 amino acids. Variable domain in full (rest from reference TRBV18 and TRBJ1-2): NAGVMQNPRHLVRRRGQEARLRCSPMKGHSHVYWYRQLPEEGLKFMVYLQKENIIDESGMPKERFSAEFPKEGPSILRIQQVVRGDSAAYFCASSRDREYGYTFGSGTRLTVV.